A few counts support the clone carrying this T cell receptor beta chain. The target antigen is unknown. Profiling relied on immunoSEQ multiplex PCR, and the TCRdb table lists in-frame clones only, not all of them. Of about 68,000 clones in the sample, 79% were seen once. The data stem from a study of radiotherapy plus CTLA-4 blockade in lung cancer. Study-wide findings and caveats: Reports state that early shifts in blood T cell clones, with interferon-beta, best predicted response. Peripheral blood showed expansion of tumor-derived TCR clones after radiotherapy and ipilimumab.

The sample here was peripheral blood, taken from a patient treated with radiotherapy plus ipilimumab. The sequence was obtained from a human donor with non-small cell lung cancer who had a complete response to radiotherapy plus ipilimumab.

The CDR3 region is CASSTGSGNEKLFF. CDR3 bases: TGTGCCAGCTCAACAGGGAGTGGTAATGAAAAACTGTTTTTT. This sequence joins TRBV18 and TRBJ1-4, with TRBD1 as a possible D gene (6 bases). CDR1 is KGHSH, CDR2 LQKENI, per germline. Trimming stripped 5 bases from V and 4 bases from J, with 11 bases between. The CDR3 loop spans 14 amino acids.